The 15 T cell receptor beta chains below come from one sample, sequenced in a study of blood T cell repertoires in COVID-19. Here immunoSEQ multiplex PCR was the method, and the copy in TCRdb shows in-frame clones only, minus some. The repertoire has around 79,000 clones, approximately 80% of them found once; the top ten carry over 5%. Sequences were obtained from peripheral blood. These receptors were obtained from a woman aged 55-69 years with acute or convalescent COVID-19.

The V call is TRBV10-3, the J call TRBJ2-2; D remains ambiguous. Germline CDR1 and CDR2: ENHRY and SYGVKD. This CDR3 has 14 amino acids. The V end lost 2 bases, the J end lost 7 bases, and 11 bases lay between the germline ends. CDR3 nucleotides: TGTGCCATCAGTGAGAGTCAGGTGGGCGGGGAGCTGTTTTTT. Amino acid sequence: CAISESQVGGELFF.

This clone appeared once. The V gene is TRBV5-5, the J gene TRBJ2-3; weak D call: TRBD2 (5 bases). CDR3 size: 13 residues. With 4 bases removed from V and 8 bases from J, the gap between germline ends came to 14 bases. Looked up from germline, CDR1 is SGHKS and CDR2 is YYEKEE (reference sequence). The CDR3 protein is CASSPDGGGTQYF. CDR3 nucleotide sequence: TGTGCCAGCAGCCCGGACGGAGGCGGTACGCAGTATTTT.

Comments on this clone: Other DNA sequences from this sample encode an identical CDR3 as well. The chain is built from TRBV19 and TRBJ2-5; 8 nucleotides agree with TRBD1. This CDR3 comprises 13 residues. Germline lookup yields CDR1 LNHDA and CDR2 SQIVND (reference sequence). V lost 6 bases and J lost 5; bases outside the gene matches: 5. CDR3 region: CASSRTGKETQYF. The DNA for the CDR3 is TGTGCCAGTAGCCGGACAGGGAAGGAGACCCAGTACTTC.

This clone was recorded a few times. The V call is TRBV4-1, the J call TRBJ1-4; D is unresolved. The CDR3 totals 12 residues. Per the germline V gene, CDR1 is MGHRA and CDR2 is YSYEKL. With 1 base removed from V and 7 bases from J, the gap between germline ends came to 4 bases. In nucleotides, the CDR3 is TGCGCCAGCAGCCAAGGGGCTGAAAAACTGTTTTTT. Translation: CASSQGAEKLFF.

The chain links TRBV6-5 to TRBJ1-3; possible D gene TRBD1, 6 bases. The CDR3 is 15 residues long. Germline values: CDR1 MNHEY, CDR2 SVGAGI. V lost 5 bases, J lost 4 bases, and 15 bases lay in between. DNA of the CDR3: TGTGCCAGCAGTAGAATACAGGGTTCAGGAAACACCATATATTTT. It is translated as CASSRIQGSGNTIYF.

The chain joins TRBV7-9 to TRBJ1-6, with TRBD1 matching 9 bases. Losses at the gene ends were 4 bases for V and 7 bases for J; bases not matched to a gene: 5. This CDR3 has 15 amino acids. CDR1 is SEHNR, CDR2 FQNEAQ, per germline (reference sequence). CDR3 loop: CASSSTGTGNSPLHF. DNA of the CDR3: TGTGCCAGCAGCTCTACCGGGACAGGGAATTCACCCCTCCACTTT.

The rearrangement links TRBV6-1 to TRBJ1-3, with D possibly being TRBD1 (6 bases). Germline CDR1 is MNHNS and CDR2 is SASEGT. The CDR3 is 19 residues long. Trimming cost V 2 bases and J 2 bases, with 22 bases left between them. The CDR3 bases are TGTGCCAGCAGTGAAATCCTACAATACAGGGTAGGGCCTGGAAACACCATATATTTT. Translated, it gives CASSEILQYRVGPGNTIYF.

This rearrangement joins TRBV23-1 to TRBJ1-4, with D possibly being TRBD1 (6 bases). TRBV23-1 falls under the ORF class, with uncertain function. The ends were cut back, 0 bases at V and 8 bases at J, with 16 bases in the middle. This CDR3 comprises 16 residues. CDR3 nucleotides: TGCGCCAGCAGTCAATCGGGCCCAGGGGCTGGGGAAAAACTGTTTTTT. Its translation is CASSQSGPGAGEKLFF.

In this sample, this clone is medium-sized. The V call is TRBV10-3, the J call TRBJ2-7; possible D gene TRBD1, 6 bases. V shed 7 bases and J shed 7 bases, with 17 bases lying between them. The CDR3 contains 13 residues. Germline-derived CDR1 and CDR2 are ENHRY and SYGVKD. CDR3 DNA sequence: TGTGCCATCACCCAGGGGCAGGGTAGAGAGCAGTACTTC. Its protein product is CAITQGQGREQYF.

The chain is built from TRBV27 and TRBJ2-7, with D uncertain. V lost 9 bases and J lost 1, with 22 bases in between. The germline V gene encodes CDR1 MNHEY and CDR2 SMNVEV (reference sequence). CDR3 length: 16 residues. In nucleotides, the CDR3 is TGTGCCAGTGACTCACTTGATTCAACCGTATCCTACGAGCAGTACTTC. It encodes CASDSLDSTVSYEQYF.

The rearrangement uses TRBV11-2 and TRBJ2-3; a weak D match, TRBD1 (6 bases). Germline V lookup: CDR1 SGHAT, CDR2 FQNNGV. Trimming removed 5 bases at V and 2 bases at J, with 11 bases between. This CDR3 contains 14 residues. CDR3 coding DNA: TGTGCCAGCAGCGTCGGACAGCTCACAGATACGCAGTATTTT. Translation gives CASSVGQLTDTQYF.

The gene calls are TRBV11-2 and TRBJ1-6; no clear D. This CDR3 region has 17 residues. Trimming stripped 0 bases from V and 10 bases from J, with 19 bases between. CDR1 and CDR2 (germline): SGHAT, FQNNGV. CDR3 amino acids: CASSLERHGFGTSPLHF. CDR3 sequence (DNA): TGTGCCAGCAGCTTAGAGCGGCATGGCTTTGGTACATCACCCCTCCACTTT.

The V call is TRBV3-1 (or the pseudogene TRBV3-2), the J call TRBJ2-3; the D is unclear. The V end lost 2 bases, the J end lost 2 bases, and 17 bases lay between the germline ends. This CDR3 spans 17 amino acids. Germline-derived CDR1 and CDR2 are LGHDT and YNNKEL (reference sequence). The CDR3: CASSQSLPVTHTDTQYF. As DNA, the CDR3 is TGTGCCAGCAGCCAAAGCCTGCCTGTGACTCACACAGATACGCAGTATTTT.

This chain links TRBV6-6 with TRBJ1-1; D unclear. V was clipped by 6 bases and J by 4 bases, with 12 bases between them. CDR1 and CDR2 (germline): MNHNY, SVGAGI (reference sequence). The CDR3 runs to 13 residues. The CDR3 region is CASSVRQLTEAFF. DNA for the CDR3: TGTGCCAGCAGCGTTCGACAACTCACTGAAGCTTTCTTT.

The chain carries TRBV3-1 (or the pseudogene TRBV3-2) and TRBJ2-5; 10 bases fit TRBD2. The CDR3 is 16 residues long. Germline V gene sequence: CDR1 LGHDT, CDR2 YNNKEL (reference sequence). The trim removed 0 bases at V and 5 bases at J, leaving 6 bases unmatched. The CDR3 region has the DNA TGTGCCAGCAGCCAAGACGCAGCGGGGGGGCACGAGACCCAGTACTTC. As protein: CASSQDAAGGHETQYF.